A selection of T cell receptor beta chains follows, all from one sample in a study of shared clonotypes between healthy human individuals. TCRdb keeps only in-frame clones here, not all; method: immunoSEQ multiplex PCR. This sample yields more than 2 million clones, of which almost 96% are seen a single time; more than 0.1% belongs to the top ten. The sample was naive CD4+ T cells sorted from blood. Receptor source: a man younger than 35 in good health. Both conserved end residues are part of each CDR3. A D gene is named only where the DNA matches it firmly. Rows may omit the clone size; those that give it use once, few, many or a size class.

clone_size j_call v_call d_call cdr3_aa cdr3_nt
once TRBJ2-6 TRBV7-8 - CASSLWGSSGANVLTF TGTGCCAGCAGCTTATGGGGGAGCTCTGGGGCCAACGTCCTGACTTTC
- TRBJ1-5 TRBV2 - CASGRQNQPQHF TGTGCCAGCGGACGGCAAAATCAGCCCCAGCATTTT
- TRBJ2-7 TRBV23-1 - CASSLSDRQYF TGCGCCAGCAGTCTCAGCGACCGGCAGTACTTC
- TRBJ2-4 TRBV18 - CASSPLGAAKNIQYF TGTGCCAGCTCACCACTGGGAGCAGCCAAAAACATTCAGTACTTC
- TRBJ2-5 TRBV7-3 TRBD1 CASSPGQGAKPETQYF TGTGCCAGCAGCCCAGGACAGGGGGCCAAGCCGGAGACCCAGTACTTC
- TRBJ1-5 TRBV6-6 TRBD1 CASSAAGTGPNQPQHF TGTGCCAGCAGTGCTGCCGGGACAGGACCTAATCAGCCCCAGCATTTT
once TRBJ1-1 TRBV7-9 - CASSRSETRGTEAFF TGTGCCAGCAGCAGATCAGAAACCAGGGGCACTGAAGCTTTCTTT
- TRBJ1-2 TRBV28 TRBD1 CASSHQGEGYGYTF TGTGCCAGCAGTCACCAGGGGGAGGGATATGGCTACACCTTC
- TRBJ1-3 TRBV5-1 - CASSLEVGAPSGNTIYF TGCGCCAGCAGCTTGGAGGTGGGGGCCCCCTCTGGAAACACCATATATTTT
- TRBJ2-7 TRBV2 TRBD1 CASSGIPGQGNSAYYEQYF TGTGCCAGCAGTGGGATCCCGGGACAGGGGAATTCGGCCTACTACGAGCAGTACTTC
- TRBJ1-5 TRBV30 TRBD1 CAWSRGANQPQHF TGTGCCTGGAGCAGGGGGGCAAATCAGCCCCAGCATTTT
- TRBJ2-2 TRBV30 - CAWSVSTVGGELFF TGTGCCTGGAGTGTGTCTACAGTAGGCGGGGAGCTGTTTTTT
- TRBJ2-1 TRBV18 - CASSSRRGQGHNEQFF TGTGCCAGCTCAAGCCGTCGGGGGCAGGGACACAATGAGCAGTTCTTC
- TRBJ1-1 TRBV10-3 - CAISESWRNTEAFF TGTGCCATCAGTGAGTCTTGGCGGAACACTGAAGCTTTCTTT
- TRBJ2-1 TRBV28 TRBD2 CASKPPLTSNNEQFF TGTGCCAGCAAACCCCCCTTGACTAGCAACAATGAGCAGTTCTTC
- TRBJ2-4 TRBV7-8 - CASSLRPTGGGDIQYF TGTGCCAGCAGCTTACGCCCTACTGGGGGCGGGGACATTCAGTACTTC
- TRBJ1-3 TRBV11-2 - CASSSRTPGTIYF TGTGCCAGCAGCTCCCGGACCCCTGGCACCATATATTTT
- TRBJ1-5 TRBV6-4 - CASSEGPTQPQHF TGTGCCAGCAGTGAAGGGCCGACACAGCCCCAGCATTTT
- TRBJ1-4 TRBV2 - CASSARTSATNEKLFF TGTGCCAGCAGTGCTAGGACAAGTGCAACTAATGAAAAACTGTTTTTT
- TRBJ2-1 TRBV7-2 - CASSLVFVNNEQFF TGTGCCAGCAGCTTAGTTTTCGTTAACAATGAGCAGTTCTTC
- TRBJ2-1 TRBV5-4 - CASSLEVGSNEQFF TGTGCCAGCAGCTTGGAGGTAGGGTCAAATGAGCAGTTCTTC
- TRBJ1-6 TRBV15 - CATSRDPRGDSPLHF TGTGCCACCAGCAGAGATCCCAGGGGAGATTCACCCCTCCACTTT
- TRBJ1-1 TRBV18 - CASSQSLSRGAGNTEAFF TGTGCCAGCTCACAGTCCCTCTCAAGGGGCGCTGGGAACACTGAAGCTTTCTTT
- TRBJ1-1 TRBV6-1 - CASLEWVRSEAFF TGTGCCAGCTTAGAATGGGTTCGGAGTGAAGCTTTCTTT
- TRBJ2-5 TRBV10-2 - CASSESRQETQYF TGCGCCAGCAGTGAGTCCCGCCAAGAGACCCAGTACTTC
- TRBJ1-3 TRBV5-6 - CASSLPQGHSSGNTIYF TGTGCCAGCAGCTTGCCCCAGGGACACAGCTCTGGAAACACCATATATTTT
- TRBJ1-1 TRBV18 - CASSPDTATEAFF TGTGCCAGCTCCCCCGACACGGCCACTGAAGCTTTCTTT
- TRBJ2-5 TRBV6-1 - CASSEGALSRKTQYF TGTGCCAGCAGTGAAGGGGCTCTCAGTAGGAAGACCCAGTACTTC
- TRBJ1-2 TRBV5-1 TRBD1 CASSLGDRGYGYTF TGCGCCAGCAGCTTGGGAGACAGGGGTTATGGCTACACCTTC
- TRBJ2-3 TRBV5-4 TRBD1 CASSTGGLGSDTQYF TGTGCCAGCAGCACAGGGGGACTGGGGTCAGATACGCAGTATTTT
- TRBJ2-7 TRBV6-6 TRBD2 CASSTIAGGIYEQYF TGTGCCAGCAGCACCATAGCGGGGGGCATCTACGAGCAGTACTTC
- TRBJ1-4 TRBV14 - CASSVGQINEKLFF TGTGCCAGCAGCGTCGGACAGATAAATGAAAAACTGTTTTTT
- TRBJ2-5 TRBV5-6 TRBD2 CASSLASGGAWAQYF TGTGCCAGCAGCTTGGCTAGCGGGGGGGCCTGGGCCCAGTACTTC
- TRBJ2-1 TRBV4-1 TRBD1 CASSQEVDRGYNEQFF TGCGCCAGCAGCCAAGAGGTGGACAGGGGGTACAATGAGCAGTTCTTC
- TRBJ1-1 TRBV5-1 TRBD1 CASRDRDRENTEAFF TGCGCCAGCAGAGACCGGGACAGGGAGAACACTGAAGCTTTCTTT
- TRBJ1-5 TRBV19 - CASSHEALINQPQHF TGTGCCAGTAGTCACGAAGCCCTAATCAATCAGCCCCAGCATTTT
- TRBJ2-7 TRBV28 - CASSFDPRYEQYF TGTGCCAGCAGTTTCGACCCCCGATACGAGCAGTACTTC
- TRBJ1-2 TRBV18 - CASSQGTRDNYGYTF TGTGCCAGCTCACAAGGGACACGAGATAACTATGGCTACACCTTC
few TRBJ1-2 TRBV19 - CASSTPGRASYGYTF TGTGCCAGTAGTACCCCGGGGAGGGCTTCCTATGGCTACACCTTC
- TRBJ1-4 TRBV5-1 - CASSLAGAKNYNEKLFF TGCGCCAGCAGCTTGGCAGGGGCCAAAAATTATAATGAAAAACTGTTTTTT
- TRBJ1-1 TRBV28 - CASSPQVGQGAFF TGTGCCAGCAGTCCCCAGGTGGGGCAGGGAGCTTTCTTT
- TRBJ1-4 TRBV7-2 TRBD1 CASRDRTGSNEKLFF TGTGCCAGCAGGGATCGGACAGGGTCTAATGAAAAACTGTTTTTT
- TRBJ2-7 TRBV18 - CASSPPGGNYEQYF TGTGCCAGCTCACCACCAGGGGGGAACTACGAGCAGTACTTC
once TRBJ1-2 TRBV9 TRBD1 CASSVYSDRGYGYTF TGTGCCAGCAGCGTCTACTCCGACAGGGGCTATGGCTACACCTTC
- TRBJ2-7 TRBV10-3 TRBD1 CAISERQGYEQYF TGTGCCATCAGTGAAAGACAGGGCTACGAGCAGTACTTC
- TRBJ1-4 TRBV7-6 TRBD1 CASSLRGQAWPEKLFF TGTGCCAGCAGCTTGCGCGGACAGGCATGGCCTGAAAAACTGTTTTTT
- TRBJ1-1 TRBV2 - CASSQDMNTEAFF TGTGCCAGCTCACAGGACATGAACACTGAAGCTTTCTTT
- TRBJ1-1 TRBV29-1 - CSVVGNGNTEAFF TGCAGCGTTGTGGGGAACGGGAACACTGAAGCTTTCTTT
- TRBJ1-1 TRBV25-1 - CASSLSANTEAFF TGTGCCAGCAGTTTATCTGCGAACACTGAAGCTTTCTTT
- TRBJ2-3 TRBV2 - CASSDPGVTDTQYF TGTGCCAGCAGTGATCCCGGGGTCACAGATACGCAGTATTTT
once TRBJ2-2 TRBV6-1 - CASSGTLRSNTGELFF TGTGCCAGCAGTGGTACACTACGCTCGAACACCGGGGAGCTGTTTTTT
- TRBJ1-5 TRBV19 - CASSRGQGSNQPQHF TGTGCCAGTAGCCGGGGGCAGGGAAGCAATCAGCCCCAGCATTTT
- TRBJ2-1 TRBV5-4 - CASSLVGPISYNEQFF TGTGCCAGCAGCTTGGTGGGGCCCATCTCCTACAATGAGCAGTTCTTC
- TRBJ2-1 TRBV5-1 - CASSLGGLENNEQFF TGCGCCAGCAGCTTAGGGGGACTGGAAAACAATGAGCAGTTCTTC
- TRBJ1-2 TRBV11-2 TRBD1 CASSIRRKQGAIGYTF TGTGCCAGCAGCATCAGACGAAAACAGGGGGCAATTGGCTACACCTTC